This TCR beta chain was obtained from a study of shared clonotypes between healthy human individuals. As to this clone: Antigen unknown.

Study findings and constraints: Some naive CD4 clonotypes, 4% to 6%, turned up in common across several donors.

Deep-level assay runs were performed. Methods used by the authors: With immunoSEQ giving junction-only sequences and no quality scores, filtering differed. Profiled with immunoSEQ multiplex PCR; TCRdb holds only in-frame clones, not every one. V and J calls plus clone size are reproduced from that table; the DNA served to infer D and trimming. The table has roughly 700,000 clones, approximately 79% seen once. The sequenced sample was memory CD4+ T cells sorted from blood. Subset defined: CD45RA-negative fraction. The clonotype originates from a woman between 25 and 40 years old in good health.

CDR3 amino acids: CASSQTGIAGELFF. CDR3 nucleotides: TGCGCCAGCAGCCAGACAGGGATCGCCGGGGAGCTGTTTTTT. The rearrangement uses TRBV5-1 and TRBJ2-2; 7 bases fit TRBD1. In germline, CDR1 is SGHRS, CDR2 YFSETQ. CDR3 length: 14 amino acids. V trimming: 4 bases; J trimming: 6 bases; junction bases outside the gene matches: 6.